This section outlines one T cell receptor beta chain sequence together with its context. In the original workflow: Amplification with reference gene primers provided the estimates of nucleated cell counts. TCRdb keeps only in-frame clones here, not all; method: immunoSEQ multiplex PCR. The V and J calls and clone size were taken over from that table, and D and trimming were inferred from the DNA. The table records about 43,000 clones, roughly 83% of them present only once. This sample is part of a study of blood T cell repertoires in COVID-19. Turning to the study itself: The United States, Italy and Spain were the sources of the acute and convalescent COVID-19 samples. PBMCs, B-cell-depleted T cells, or T cells provided the cDNA or gDNA that made up the material.

This clonotype was obtained from a woman aged 60-70 years with acute or convalescent COVID-19. The sequencing sample was made of peripheral blood.

The CDR3 protein is CASSRPSLAVGQFF. The CDR3 nucleotides are TGTGCCAGCAGCCGCCCTTCCCTTGCGGTCGGGCAGTTCTTC. This rearrangement joins TRBV13 to TRBJ2-1; D is uncertain. In germline, CDR1 is PRHDT, CDR2 FYEKMQ (reference sequence). V lost 5 bases to trimming and J lost 12 bases, with 20 bases between them. The CDR3 is made up of 14 amino acids.